The rows below give T cell receptor beta chains drawn from one sample of a study of control samples from healthy donors and cancer patients. The table came from immunoSEQ multiplex PCR; TCRdb's copy has only in-frame clones and leaves some out. The repertoire holds 90,000 to 110,000 clones, with around 88% as singletons. Sequenced material: blood. All receptors come from a woman between 50 and 59 years old in good health. Each CDR3 is given with its conserved first and last residue. Each record gives: V gene, D gene, clone size, J gene, CDR3 protein, CDR3 DNA. A D gene is named only where the DNA matches it firmly. Expanded clones are given a class, and other clones once, few, many or no size at all.

>TRBV30|NA|once|TRBJ1-5
CAWAPLGRDQPQHF
TGTGCCTGGGCCCCGTTAGGGAGGGATCAGCCCCAGCATTTT
>TRBV7-3|TRBD2|NA|TRBJ2-5
CASSLTSAREGTQYF
TGTGCCAGCAGCCTGACTAGCGCCCGGGAGGGGACCCAGTACTTC
>TRBV5-1|NA|once|TRBJ2-7
CASSLAAGPTYEQYF
TGCGCCAGCAGCTTGGCGGCAGGACCGACCTACGAGCAGTACTTC
>TRBV6-2/TRBV6-3|TRBD2|few|TRBJ2-1
CASSETSEYNEQFF
TGTGCCAGCAGCGAGACTAGCGAGTACAATGAGCAGTTCTTC
>TRBV30|TRBD2|few|TRBJ2-2
CAWSGRAYAGELFF
TGTGCCTGGAGCGGGAGGGCCTATGCCGGGGAGCTGTTTTTT
>TRBV7-9|NA|once|TRBJ1-3
CASSFGSLSGNTIYF
TGTGCCAGCAGCTTTGGGAGTCTCTCTGGAAACACCATATATTTT
>TRBV9|NA|NA|TRBJ1-3
CASSASGVSGNTIYF
TGTGCCAGCAGCGCCTCAGGGGTCTCTGGAAACACCATATATTTT
>TRBV6-4|NA|NA|TRBJ2-1
CASSEMVGVYEQFF
TGTGCCAGCAGTGAAATGGTGGGGGTCTATGAGCAGTTCTTC
>TRBV29-1|TRBD1|once|TRBJ1-1
CSVGQGSTEAFF
TGCAGCGTAGGACAGGGGAGCACTGAAGCTTTCTTT
>TRBV19|NA|NA|TRBJ1-5
CASSMTRQDNQPQHF
TGTGCCAGTAGTATGACGAGACAGGACAATCAGCCCCAGCATTTT
>TRBV12-3/TRBV12-4|NA|NA|TRBJ1-5
CASSFQGNQPQHF
TGTGCCAGCAGTTTCCAGGGCAATCAGCCCCAGCATTTT
>TRBV11-2|NA|NA|TRBJ1-1
CASRSGGRAFF
TGTGCCAGCCGGTCTGGGGGGCGAGCTTTCTTT
>TRBV10-2|NA|NA|TRBJ2-5
CASSESTPLRTPLGTQYF
TGCGCCAGCAGTGAGTCAACCCCCCTCAGGACCCCACTGGGGACCCAGTACTTC
>TRBV9|NA|NA|TRBJ1-5
CASSAGPYSNQPQHF
TGTGCCAGCAGCGCAGGGCCTTATAGCAATCAGCCCCAGCATTTT
>TRBV10-1|TRBD1|NA|TRBJ2-2
CASSDWGQGNTGELFF
TGCGCCAGCAGTGATTGGGGACAGGGGAACACCGGGGAGCTGTTTTTT
>TRBV24-1|NA|NA|TRBJ2-1
CATSDSLVGEQFF
TGTGCCACCAGTGATTCCCTCGTTGGTGAGCAGTTCTTC
>TRBV11-2|TRBD1|NA|TRBJ1-4
CASSIRQGTTNEKLFF
TGTGCCAGCAGCATAAGACAGGGGACAACTAATGAAAAACTGTTTTTT
>TRBV14|NA|NA|TRBJ2-5
CASSPGTGAKETQYF
TGTGCCAGCAGCCCTGGGACCGGAGCTAAAGAGACCCAGTACTTC
>TRBV9|NA|NA|TRBJ1-2
CASSVLNYGYTF
TGTGCCAGCAGCGTCCTTAACTATGGCTACACCTTC
>TRBV19|NA|NA|TRBJ2-2
CASYDTNTGELFF
TGTGCCAGTTACGACACCAACACCGGGGAGCTGTTTTTT
>TRBV5-4|TRBD2|NA|TRBJ2-1
CASSLPGGPYNEQFF
TGTGCCAGCAGCTTGCCGGGAGGGCCCTACAATGAGCAGTTCTTC
>TRBV5-1|NA|NA|TRBJ1-4
CASSLTGFGGEKLFF
TGCGCCAGCAGCTTGACGGGCTTCGGGGGGGAAAAACTGTTTTTT
>TRBV6-6|NA|NA|TRBJ2-1
CASSPPGLYNEQFF
TGTGCCAGCAGTCCCCCGGGCCTCTACAATGAGCAGTTCTTC
>TRBV5-6|NA|NA|TRBJ2-5
CASSLVPLAQGRGETQYF
TGTGCCAGCAGCTTGGTCCCCTTGGCCCAGGGACGGGGGGAGACCCAGTACTTC
>TRBV27|NA|NA|TRBJ1-5
CASQRQGSNQPQHF
TGTGCCAGCCAGAGGCAGGGTAGCAATCAGCCCCAGCATTTT
>TRBV6-5|TRBD2|NA|TRBJ2-1
CASRGRSSYNEQFF
TGTGCCAGCCGCGGGAGGAGCTCCTACAATGAGCAGTTCTTC
>TRBV7-6|NA|NA|TRBJ2-1
CASSLRGFHEQFF
TGTGCCAGCAGCTTAAGGGGCTTCCATGAGCAGTTCTTC
>TRBV24-1|NA|NA|TRBJ1-5
CATSGQYNQPQHF
TGTGCCACCAGTGGACAGTACAATCAGCCCCAGCATTTT
>TRBV5-1|TRBD1|NA|TRBJ1-5
CASSYGQGSNQPQHF
TGCGCCAGCAGCTACGGACAGGGTAGCAATCAGCCCCAGCATTTT
>TRBV6-6|NA|NA|TRBJ1-1
CASSYDEGLEAFF
TGTGCCAGCAGTTACGACGAAGGCCTAGAAGCTTTCTTT
>TRBV5-6|TRBD1|NA|TRBJ1-2
CASSLQGADYGYTF
TGTGCCAGCAGCTTGCAGGGGGCTGACTATGGCTACACCTTC
>TRBV9|NA|NA|TRBJ2-2
CASSVASPSATTGELFF
TGTGCCAGCAGCGTAGCTTCGCCTAGCGCGACCACCGGGGAGCTGTTTTTT
>TRBV19|TRBD1|once|TRBJ2-5
CASTNRGNQETQYF
TGTGCCAGTACAAACAGGGGGAACCAAGAGACCCAGTACTTC
>TRBV4-3|TRBD1|NA|TRBJ2-5
CASSQALGTGWSGALYQETQYF
TGCGCCAGCAGCCAAGCGCTAGGGACAGGGTGGAGCGGGGCCCTGTACCAAGAGACCCAGTACTTC
>TRBV30|NA|NA|TRBJ2-2
CSGEVSSTYTGELFF
TGTTCGGGGGAAGTGTCCTCCACATACACCGGGGAGCTGTTTTTT
>TRBV7-9|TRBD1|NA|TRBJ2-3
CASSVTDRGLYTQTDTQYF
TGTGCCAGCAGCGTAACCGACAGGGGCTTATATACCCAGACAGATACGCAGTATTTT
>TRBV27|NA|NA|TRBJ1-6
CASNRGLGDSLLHF
TGTGCCAGCAATCGGGGGTTGGGGGATTCACTCCTCCACTTT
>TRBV30|NA|NA|TRBJ2-7
CAWKRGYEQYF
TGTGCCTGGAAAAGGGGGTACGAGCAGTACTTC
>TRBV5-6|NA|NA|TRBJ1-4
CASSEQVRTNEKLFF
TGTGCCAGCAGCGAACAGGTCAGGACTAATGAAAAACTGTTTTTT
>TRBV10-2|NA|few|TRBJ1-5
CASRDSNQPQHF
TGCGCCAGCCGGGACTCCAATCAGCCCCAGCATTTT
>TRBV6-6|NA|medium-sized|TRBJ1-5
CASTKSTSSYQPQHF
TGTGCCAGCACCAAATCTACCAGCAGTTATCAGCCCCAGCATTTT
>TRBV12-3/TRBV12-4|NA|NA|TRBJ1-4
CASRAGLNEKLFF
TGTGCCAGCAGGGCAGGGCTGAATGAAAAACTGTTTTTT